This entry lists 20 T cell receptor beta chains sequenced from one sample in a study of neurological immune-mediated disorders. TCRdb fed the 5' RACE reads into MiXCR, producing one record per CDR3 protein. Found here are roughly 44,000 distinct CDR3 sequences, about 6% of them singletons; the top ten hold around 0.52%. The sample was CD4+ T cells from blood. The receptors here all came from a woman between 40 and 55 years old in good health.

J is TRBJ2-5 and V is TRBV18, with no clear D. Per germline, CDR1 KGHSH and CDR2 LQKENI. Trimming took off 0 bases at V and 5 bases at J, with 10 bases between the two ends. This CDR3 is 14 amino acids long. CDR3 nucleotides: TGTGCCAGCTCACCACCGGTCAGCGCGGAGACCCAGTACTTC. It specifies CASSPPVSAETQYF.

This clonotype was picked up many times. This chain uses TRBV20-1 with TRBJ2-1; 8 bases line up with TRBD2. The V and J ends lost 5 bases and 7 bases, in that order; junction bases with no gene match: 10. Germline V CDR1 and CDR2: DFQATT, SNEGSKA (reference sequence). CDR3 length equals 14 residues. The CDR3: CSAGEGGLGNEQFF. CDR3 bases: TGCAGTGCTGGCGAAGGGGGACTAGGGAATGAGCAGTTCTTC.

This clonotype was picked up a small number of times. The CDR3 here is CASSLVGGSSYGYTF. CDR3 in DNA: TGCGCCAGCAGCTTGGTAGGGGGGAGCTCCTATGGCTACACCTTC. The chain carries TRBV5-1 and TRBJ1-2; TRBD1 might be the D (6 bases). The ends were cut back, 0 bases at V and 4 bases at J, with 13 bases in the middle. The CDR3 runs to 15 residues. Germline lookup yields CDR1 SGHRS and CDR2 YFSETQ.

The sample holds many counts of this clonotype. This chain connects TRBV28 to TRBJ2-7; D is unresolved. Trimming removed 8 bases at V and 2 bases at J, with 13 bases between. This CDR3 contains 13 residues. Germline V lookup: CDR1 MDHEN, CDR2 SYDVKM. Here the CDR3 reads CASLRPVTYEQYF. The CDR3 DNA is TGTGCCAGCCTCCGACCGGTTACCTACGAGCAGTACTTC.

Concerning this clonotype itself: The germline gene is not matched at one end of the junction; a read error may be the cause. The rearrangement uses TRBV29-1 and TRBJ2-1; 8 nucleotides match TRBD2. The germline CDR1 and CDR2 sequences are SQVTM and ANQGSEA. This CDR3 has 15 residues. CDR3 protein: CSLDVAGGSYNEQFF. The CDR3 nucleotides read TGCAGCCTTGATGTGGCGGGAGGATCCTACAATGAGCAGTTCTTC.

The sample holds many counts of this clonotype. The rearrangement links TRBV6-5 to TRBJ2-1, with 14 bases lining up with TRBD2. V was pared by 4 bases and J by 16 bases, with 6 bases of the junction left unmatched. Germline loops: CDR1 MNHEY, CDR2 SVGAGI. This CDR3 is 13 amino acids long. As DNA, the CDR3 is TGTGCCAGCAGTTCAGGGACTAGCGGGAGTCTATTCTTC. Protein product: CASSSGTSGSLFF.

There are many counts of this clonotype. The chain joins TRBV28 to TRBJ2-7; 7 bases are a match to TRBD1. The V gene end was trimmed by 5 bases and the J gene end by 3 bases; junction bases not matched to a gene: 4. The CDR3 spans 13 residues. CDR1 and CDR2 from the germline V gene are MDHEN and SYDVKM. CDR3 loop: CASSRDRDYEQYF. DNA for the CDR3: TGTGCCAGCAGTAGAGACAGGGACTACGAGCAGTACTTC.

This clonotype was counted many times. The chain combines TRBV20-1 with TRBJ2-7, with TRBD2 as a possible D gene (7 bases). V gave up 0 bases and J gave up 6 bases, with 18 bases separating them. Germline V gene sequence: CDR1 DFQATT, CDR2 SNEGSKA (reference sequence). The CDR3 is 15 residues long. CDR3 coding DNA: TGCAGTGCTAGAGATCCGGCGGGGAGGGGGGGCGAGCAGTACTTC. Amino acids: CSARDPAGRGGEQYF.

This clonotype has at least ten counts. The chain uses TRBV27 and TRBJ2-7; TRBD2 is a possible D gene (5 bases). Trimming left V 6 bases short and J 4 bases short, with 22 bases between. The CDR3 is 16 amino acids. Germline values: CDR1 MNHEY, CDR2 SMNVEV (reference sequence). CDR3 region: CASRESVPRRRYEQYF. The CDR3, as DNA: TGTGCCAGCAGAGAGAGTGTCCCTAGACGGAGGTACGAGCAGTACTTC.

Ten or more counts support this clonotype. The chain has TRBV28 and TRBJ2-7, with 12 bases lining up with TRBD2. From germline, CDR1 is MDHEN and CDR2 SYDVKM. The CDR3 is 14 residues long. V gave up 7 bases and J gave up 7 bases; unmatched junction bases: 8. This CDR3 is CASKTSGSLGEQYF. The CDR3 nucleotides read TGTGCCAGCAAGACTAGCGGGAGTTTGGGAGAGCAGTACTTC. The full variable domain, rest sourced from reference TRBV28 and TRBJ2-7, is DVKVTQSSRYLVKRTGEKVFLECVQDMDHENMFWYRQDPGLGLRLIYFSYDVKMKEKGDIPEGYSVSREKKERFSLILESASTNQTSMYLCASKTSGSLGEQYFGPGTRLTVT.

This clonotype was observed many times. V usage is TRBV10-3 and J usage is TRBJ2-7, with TRBD2 matching over 8 bases. CDR3 length equals 13 residues. Germline CDR1 reads ENHRY; CDR2 reads SYGVKD. V lost 6 bases and J lost 3; bases outside the gene matches: 4. This CDR3 is CAIRLAEDYEQYF. In DNA, the CDR3 is TGTGCCATCAGACTAGCGGAGGACTACGAGCAGTACTTC.

This clonotype appeared a few times. V gene TRBV5-1 combines with J gene TRBJ1-2, with 7 bases that match TRBD1. J gave up 8 bases and V 4 bases, and 11 bases lay outside the gene matches. Germline CDR1 is SGHRS and CDR2 is YFSETQ. The CDR3 runs to 14 residues. The CDR3 sequence is CASSMAGQDLGYTF. CDR3 bases: TGCGCCAGCAGCATGGCCGGACAGGATTTAGGCTACACCTTC. Full variable domain (rest looked up from reference TRBV5-1 and TRBJ1-2): KAGVTQTPRYLIKTRGQQVTLSCSPISGHRSVSWYQQTPGQGLQFLFEYFSETQRNKGNFPGRFSGRQFSNSRSEMNVSTLELGDSALYLCASSMAGQDLGYTFGSGTRLTVV.

This clonotype was seen at least ten times. The chain employs TRBV20-1 and TRBJ2-2, with D tentatively TRBD1 or TRBD2 (5 bases each). From germline, CDR1 is DFQATT and CDR2 SNEGSKA (reference sequence). This CDR3 is built from 16 residues. The V and J ends lost 4 bases and 3 bases respectively, with 18 bases between them. The CDR3 sequence: CSAIRESGLDTGELFF. CDR3 coding DNA: TGCAGTGCTATTCGGGAATCGGGGCTCGACACCGGGGAGCTGTTTTTT.

This clonotype has a count of ten or more. The CDR3 bases are TGTGCCTGGAGTCTGGCTAGCGGAAGCACAGATACGCAGTATTTT. Translated: CAWSLASGSTDTQYF. The chain uses TRBV30 and TRBJ2-3; the match to TRBD2 covers 7 bases. Germline trimming cut 2 bases from V and 0 bases from J; bases unmatched to any gene: 5. The CDR3 covers 15 residues. Per germline, CDR1 GTSNPN and CDR2 SVGIG (reference sequence).

In this sample, this clonotype turned up many times. The chain employs TRBV5-1 and TRBJ1-4; 9 bases are a match to TRBD1. Germline V gene lookup returns CDR1 SGHRS and CDR2 YFSETQ. CDR3 length: 14 residues. After removal of 1 base from V and 9 bases from J, the junction contained 4 bases not matched to a gene. CDR3 bases: TGCGCCAGCAGCTTGCTAGGACAGGGGCAAAAACTGTTTTTT. This translates into CASSLLGQGQKLFF.

This clonotype was seen repeatedly, ten times or more. The rearrangement uses TRBV20-1 and TRBJ2-5; a possible D gene is TRBD2 (6 bases). Trimming removed 3 bases from V and 2 bases from J, with 19 bases in between. CDR3 length equals 16 residues. The germline gives CDR1 DFQATT, CDR2 SNEGSKA (reference sequence). CDR3 residues: CSASFGGFLLQETQYF. In DNA form, the CDR3 reads TGCAGTGCTAGTTTTGGGGGGTTCCTTTTACAAGAGACCCAGTACTTC.

This clonotype was seen repeatedly, ten times or more. This chain joins TRBV12-3 or TRBV12-4 and TRBJ2-5; D gene ambiguous. The V gene lost 6 bases and the J gene lost 5 bases, with 13 bases spanning the gap. The CDR3 covers 13 residues. This chain's CDR3 is CASSDWGGETQYF. In DNA, the CDR3 is TGTGCCAGCAGCGACTGGGGTGGGGAGACCCAGTACTTC.

This clonotype showed up many times. J is TRBJ2-5 and V is TRBV6-5, with 9 nucleotides matching TRBD1. Germline V gene data show CDR1 as MNHEY and CDR2 as SVGAGI. The ends lost 5 bases at V and 4 bases at J; junction bases unmatched: 8. The CDR3 extends over 15 amino acids. The CDR3, as DNA: TGTGCCAGCAGTCCATCATGGGACAGGGTAGAGACCCAGTACTTC. It is translated as CASSPSWDRVETQYF.

This clonotype has a count of ten or more. CDR3 coding DNA: TGCGCCAGCTCGGCTCTCTCCTACAATGAGCAGTTCTTC. It encodes CASSALSYNEQFF. The gene calls are TRBV5-1 and TRBJ2-1, with D unclear. Germline V gene data show CDR1 as SGHRS and CDR2 as YFSETQ. The CDR3 length is 13 residues. Trimming removed 7 bases at V and 0 bases at J, with 8 bases between. The complete variable domain, with remaining parts taken from reference TRBV5-1 and TRBJ2-1, reads KAGVTQTPRYLIKTRGQQVTLSCSPISGHRSVSWYQQTPGQGLQFLFEYFSETQRNKGNFPGRFSGRQFSNSRSEMNVSTLELGDSALYLCASSALSYNEQFFGPGTRLTVL.

This clonotype was recorded at least ten times. V gene TRBV20-1 combines with J gene TRBJ2-3, with 8 nucleotides matching TRBD2. The V gene's germline CDR1 is DFQATT and CDR2 SNEGSKA (reference sequence). CDR3 length equals 15 residues. V gave up 6 bases and J gave up 6 bases; unmatched junction bases: 14. CDR3 in DNA: TGCAGTGCCCCCAACGCGGGAGGCCTGCGGGATACGCAGTATTTT. Its protein product is CSAPNAGGLRDTQYF.